A single sample gave rise to the 27 T cell receptor beta chains below, sequenced in a study of EBV T-cell therapy then PD-1 blockade in nasopharyngeal carcinoma. Sequencing was performed with immunoSEQ multiplex PCR; in TCRdb, only in-frame clones are kept and a portion is missing. The sample has 15,000 to 20,000 clones, approximately 88% seen once. Their target antigens are unknown. The treatment is: AdE1-LMPpoly-expanded autologous EBV-specific T-cell therapy followed by anti-PD-1 nivolumab. The specimen was CD8+ T cells from blood, collected at day 0 from a patient whose treatment included autologous EBV-specific T cells and nivolumab. The source is a man in his forties with nasopharyngeal carcinoma.

This chain uses TRBV9 with TRBJ2-7, with D possibly TRBD2 on 5 matching bases. Trimming left V 0 bases short and J 0 bases short, with 10 bases between. The CDR3 spans 15 residues. The germline V gene encodes CDR1 SGDLS and CDR2 YYNGEE. In DNA, the CDR3 is TGTGCCAGCAGCGTAGGGACTTCAAGCTCCTACGAGCAGTACTTC. This codes for CASSVGTSSSYEQYF.

The V call is TRBV6-1, the J call TRBJ2-5; 9 nucleotides align to TRBD2. Germline V lookup: CDR1 MNHNS, CDR2 SASEGT. V was pared by 0 bases and J by 5 bases, with 4 bases of the junction left unmatched. This CDR3 contains 15 residues. CDR3 coding DNA: TGTGCCAGCAGTGAAGCTAGCGGGGGTGTGGAGACCCAGTACTTC. Its translation: CASSEASGGVETQYF.

In the case of this clone: This same CDR3 is encoded by further DNA sequences in the sample. The V call is TRBV27, the J call TRBJ2-3; TRBD2 aligns across 9 bases. This CDR3 has 17 residues. V dropped 5 bases and J dropped 3; count of bases not matched to a gene: 12. Germline values: CDR1 MNHEY, CDR2 SMNVEV (reference sequence). CDR3 nucleotides: TGTGCCAGCAGTCACCCGGGACTAGCAGGAAGTACAGATACGCAGTATTTT. The encoded protein is CASSHPGLAGSTDTQYF.

This chain connects TRBV19 to TRBJ1-3, with 7 nucleotides matching TRBD1. V shed 10 bases and J 4 bases; nucleotides not matched to a gene: 4. The length of the CDR3 is 12 residues. Germline loops: CDR1 LNHDA, CDR2 SQIVND (reference sequence). Here the CDR3 DNA reads TGTGCCACCGGACAGGTCGGAAACACCATATATTTT. Translating gives CATGQVGNTIYF.

V is TRBV7-2 and J is TRBJ2-7; 9 positions agree with TRBD1. Germline trimming cut 3 bases from V and 3 bases from J; bases unmatched to any gene: 15. The CDR3 is 18 residues long. The V gene's germline CDR1 is SGHTA and CDR2 FQGNSA. CDR3: CASSLVTRDRVIGYEQYF. The CDR3 nucleotides are TGTGCCAGCAGCTTGGTCACCCGGGACAGGGTAATAGGCTACGAGCAGTACTTC.

V usage is TRBV6-4 and J usage is TRBJ1-6; D not certain. Germline-derived CDR1 and CDR2 are MRHNA and SNTAGT. V was clipped by 2 bases and J by 7 bases, with 12 bases between them. CDR3 length equals 15 residues. In DNA, the CDR3 is TGTGCCAGCAGTGACCGAGACCCTCCCAATTCACCCCTCCACTTT. Residues: CASSDRDPPNSPLHF.

This clone was detected a few times. J is TRBJ2-3 and V is TRBV27; tentatively, D is TRBD2 (7 bases). Germline V gene lookup returns CDR1 MNHEY and CDR2 SMNVEV (reference sequence). Trimming stripped 5 bases from V and 0 bases from J, with 24 bases between. The CDR3 has 19 amino acids. The CDR3 DNA sequence: TGTGCCAGCAGTCCTTTGGGGGGGGGCCTCTTCCCTAGCACAGATACGCAGTATTTT. Amino acids: CASSPLGGGLFPSTDTQYF.

J is TRBJ2-7 and V is TRBV3-1 (or the pseudogene TRBV3-2); 8 positions match TRBD2. The CDR3 length is 15 residues. J lost 3 bases, V lost 4 bases, and 8 bases had no gene match. Germline assignment: CDR1 LGHDT and CDR2 YNNKEL (reference sequence). In nucleotides, the CDR3 is TGTGCCAGCAGCCCCGGGCGGGGGGACTACTACGAGCAGTACTTC. Translation gives CASSPGRGDYYEQYF.

This clone appeared once. The genes are TRBV7-9 and TRBJ2-7, with D perhaps TRBD1 or TRBD2 (5 bases each). In germline, CDR1 is SEHNR, CDR2 FQNEAQ (reference sequence). This CDR3 region has 13 residues. Trimming shortened V by 5 bases and J by 9 bases, and 17 bases separated the two germline ends. The CDR3 here is CASSPGTPRGQYF. CDR3 nucleotide sequence: TGTGCCAGCAGCCCCGGGACCCCCCGCGGGCAGTACTTC. Looking up the rest from reference TRBV7-9 and TRBJ2-7 gives the full variable domain: DTGVSQNPRHKITKRGQNVTFRCDPISEHNRLYWYRQTLGQGPEFLTYFQNEAQLEKSRLLSDRFSAERPKGSFSTLEIQRTEQGDSAMYLCASSPGTPRGQYFGPGTRLTVT.

V usage is TRBV7-9 and J usage is TRBJ1-3, with 7 bases aligning to TRBD1. V was clipped by 5 bases and J by 1 base; unmatched bases: 8. This CDR3 has 16 residues. Looked up from germline, CDR1 is SEHNR and CDR2 is FQNEAQ (reference sequence). The DNA for the CDR3 is TGTGCCAGCAGCCCCAGGGGGGCGAGTTCTGGAAACACCATATATTTT. Translation: CASSPRGASSGNTIYF.

In its sample, this clone ranks as medium-sized. The chain carries TRBV10-3 and TRBJ1-6; D is undetermined. V lost 7 bases and J lost 6, with 13 bases in between. The CDR3 covers 14 residues. Germline-derived CDR1 and CDR2 are ENHRY and SYGVKD. CDR3 sequence reads: CAITTEHPNSPLHF. The CDR3 region has the DNA TGTGCCATCACCACGGAACATCCTAATTCACCCCTCCACTTT.

The rearrangement links TRBV6-5 to TRBJ2-1; TRBD1 matches at 8 bases. The germline CDR1 and CDR2 sequences are MNHEY and SVGAGI. CDR3 size: 13 residues. The junction had 8 bases not matched to a gene; V was cut back by 9 bases and J by 7 bases. The CDR3 bases are TGTGCCAGTGGACAGGGCGATCCTAATGAGCAGTTCTTC. It is translated as CASGQGDPNEQFF.

This chain uses TRBV4-3 with TRBJ2-1, with D perhaps given as TRBD1 or TRBD2 (5 bases each). Trimming removed 5 bases at V and 7 bases at J, with 18 bases between. Germline-derived CDR1 and CDR2 are LGHNA and YSLEER. CDR3 size: 15 residues. CDR3 nucleotides: TGCGCCAGCAGCGACGGGGTGGGGGTAGGGAATGAGCAGTTCTTC. It encodes CASSDGVGVGNEQFF.

This sequence joins TRBV6-4 and TRBJ2-3; D is possibly TRBD2 (6 bases). Per germline, CDR1 MRHNA and CDR2 SNTAGT. The CDR3 has 14 amino acids. V dropped 3 bases and J dropped 2 bases, with 9 bases sitting between them. The CDR3 loop reads CASSDGGDTDTQYF. Written as DNA, the CDR3 is TGTGCCAGCAGTGATGGCGGGGACACAGATACGCAGTATTTT.

The V gene is TRBV4-1, the J gene TRBJ1-2; D not certain. CDR3 size: 14 residues. V lost 1 base and J 0 bases, leaving 6 bases between the germline ends. CDR1 and CDR2 from the germline V gene are MGHRA and YSYEKL. CDR3 region: CASSQVRPNYGYTF. The CDR3 DNA reads TGCGCCAGCAGCCAAGTCAGACCTAACTATGGCTACACCTTC.

The V call is TRBV6-2 or TRBV6-3, the J call TRBJ2-7; TRBD2 matches at 8 bases. The germline V gene encodes CDR1 MNHEY and CDR2 SVGEGT. This CDR3 has 16 residues. The J segment lost 0 bases and the V segment lost 2 bases, leaving 6 bases of the junction unmatched. The CDR3 nucleotides read TGTGCCAGCAGTTACGGCGGGGGGTCGAGCTCCTACGAGCAGTACTTC. Translation: CASSYGGGSSSYEQYF.

This clone was seen a handful of times. This chain uses TRBV25-1 with TRBJ1-6; 8 positions match TRBD1. J was trimmed by 7 bases and V by 2 bases; bases with no gene match: 1. Germline V gene sequence: CDR1 MGHDK, CDR2 SYGVNS. The CDR3 sequence is 14 residues long. The CDR3 region is CASSEGQGNSPLHF. The CDR3 DNA sequence: TGTGCCAGCAGTGAAGGACAGGGAAATTCACCCCTCCACTTT.

This clone was counted once. This chain links TRBV30 with TRBJ2-7; D call uncertain. V gave up 7 bases and J gave up 5 bases, with 24 bases separating them. The CDR3 spans 15 residues. The V gene's germline CDR1 is GTSNPN and CDR2 SVGIG (reference sequence). DNA of the CDR3: TGTGCCTTACCACCCGGGCTGCCTGGGAACGACGAGCAGTACTTC. Translation: CALPPGLPGNDEQYF.

This chain uses TRBV7-7 with TRBJ2-3; 13 bases match TRBD2. CDR3 size: 15 residues. In germline, CDR1 is SSHAT, CDR2 FNYEAQ (reference sequence). Losses at the gene ends were 5 bases for V and 3 bases for J; bases not matched to a gene: 2. The DNA for the CDR3 is TGTGCCAGCAGCAAGGGACTAGCGGGGACAGATACGCAGTATTTT. Translated: CASSKGLAGTDTQYF.

This clone was detected once. J is TRBJ2-7 and V is TRBV27; D is unresolved. The CDR3 is 13 residues long. Germline CDR1 reads MNHEY; CDR2 reads SMNVEV (reference sequence). The V and J ends lost 5 bases and 3 bases respectively, with 11 bases between them. The CDR3 region is CASSPLESYEQYF. DNA for the CDR3: TGTGCCAGCAGTCCTTTGGAGAGCTACGAGCAGTACTTC.

This chain connects TRBV6-4 to TRBJ2-1; the D gene is possibly TRBD1 (9 bases). With 5 bases removed from V and 4 bases from J, the gap between germline ends came to 18 bases. The V gene's germline CDR1 is MRHNA and CDR2 SNTAGT. CDR3 length equals 16 residues. Written as DNA, the CDR3 is TGTGCCAGCAGTCCCTCGGGAGGGACAGGGTACAATGAGCAGTTCTTC. Its protein is CASSPSGGTGYNEQFF.

This clone was recorded a few times. The V call is TRBV5-8, the J call TRBJ2-1; no firm D call. The CDR3 consists of 11 residues. V was shortened by 0 bases and J by 8 bases, with 3 bases between the two germline ends. Germline assignment: CDR1 SGHTS and CDR2 YDEGEE. The DNA of the CDR3 is TGTGCCAGCAGCTTGGCCGATGAGCAGTTCTTC. It specifies CASSLADEQFF. The whole variable domain, filled in from reference TRBV5-8 and TRBJ2-1, reads EAGVTQSPTHLIKTRGQQATLRCSPISGHTSVYWYQQALGLGLQFLLWYDEGEERNRGNFPPRFSGRQFPNYSSELNVNALELEDSALYLCASSLADEQFFGPGTRLTVL.

This clone is medium-sized (0.01 to 0.1%) by share. This specimen includes other DNA sequences encoding the same CDR3. This chain joins TRBV4-2 and TRBJ2-7; tentatively, D is TRBD1 (7 bases). Trimming shortened V by 3 bases and J by 1 base, and 10 bases separated the two germline ends. Germline lookup yields CDR1 LGHNA and CDR2 YNFKEQ. The CDR3 spans 14 residues. The CDR3 reads CASSQGGQSYEQYF. The CDR3 DNA reads TGTGCCAGCAGCCAGGGGGGACAGTCCTACGAGCAGTACTTC.

V and J are TRBV6-6 and TRBJ1-1; D remains unclear. In germline, CDR1 is MNHNY, CDR2 SVGAGI (reference sequence). CDR3 length: 14 amino acids. V lost 4 bases and J 3 bases, leaving 12 bases between the germline ends. The CDR3 DNA reads as TGTGCCAGCAGTTTTAGAGGAGGTGACACTGAAGCTTTCTTT. As protein: CASSFRGGDTEAFF.

In this sample, this clone turned up once. The chain uses TRBV6-4 and TRBJ2-1; 8 bases are shared with TRBD2. There are 15 residues in the CDR3. CDR1 and CDR2 (germline): MRHNA, SNTAGT. J lost 9 bases, V lost 3 bases, and 10 bases had no gene match. The CDR3 here is CASSEAGEAMGEQFF. For the CDR3, the DNA is TGTGCCAGCAGTGAAGCGGGGGAGGCGATGGGTGAGCAGTTCTTC.

Turning to this clone: The junction departs from the called germline gene at one end, perhaps through a read error. This rearrangement joins TRBV28 to TRBJ1-1; no reliable D call. The CDR3 spans 15 residues. The germline V gene encodes CDR1 MDHEN and CDR2 SYDVKM. CDR3 region: CAGSSLERSNTEAFF. The CDR3 nucleotides are TGTGCCGGCAGTTCATTAGAGAGATCAAACACTGAAGCTTTCTTT.

This clone was seen just once. This sequence joins TRBV9 and TRBJ2-1; 10 bases are a match to TRBD2. Germline trimming cut 4 bases from V and 0 bases from J; bases unmatched to any gene: 4. This CDR3 contains 16 residues. Germline CDR1 is SGDLS and CDR2 is YYNGEE. The CDR3 reads CASSSQRGGSYNEQFF. CDR3 bases: TGTGCCAGCAGCTCTCAGCGGGGGGGCTCCTACAATGAGCAGTTCTTC.